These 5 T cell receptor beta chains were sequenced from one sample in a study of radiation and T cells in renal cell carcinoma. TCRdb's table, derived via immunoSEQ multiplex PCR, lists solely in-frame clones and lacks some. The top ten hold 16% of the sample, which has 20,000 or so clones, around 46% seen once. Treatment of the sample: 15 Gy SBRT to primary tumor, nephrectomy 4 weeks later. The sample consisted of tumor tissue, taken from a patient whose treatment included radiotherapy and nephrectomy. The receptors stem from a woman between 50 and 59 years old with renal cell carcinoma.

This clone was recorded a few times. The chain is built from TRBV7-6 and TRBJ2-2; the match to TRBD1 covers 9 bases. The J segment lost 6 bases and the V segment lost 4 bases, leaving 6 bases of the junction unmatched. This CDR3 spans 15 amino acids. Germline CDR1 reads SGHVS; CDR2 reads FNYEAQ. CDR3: CASSSGTGLPGELFF. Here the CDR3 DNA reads TGTGCCAGCAGCTCCGGGACAGGGTTGCCCGGGGAGCTGTTTTTT. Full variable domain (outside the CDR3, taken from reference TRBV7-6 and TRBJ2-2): GAGVSQSPRYKVTKRGQDVALRCDPISGHVSLYWYRQALGQGPEFLTYFNYEAQQDKSGLPNDRFSAERPEGSISTLTIQRTEQRDSAMYRCASSSGTGLPGELFFGEGSRLTVL.

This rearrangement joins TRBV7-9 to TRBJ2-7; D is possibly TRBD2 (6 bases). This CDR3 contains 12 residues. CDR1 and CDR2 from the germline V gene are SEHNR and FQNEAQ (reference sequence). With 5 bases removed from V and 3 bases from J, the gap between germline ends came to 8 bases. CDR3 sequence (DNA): TGTGCCAGCAGCCGAGCGGGCTACGAGCAGTACTTC. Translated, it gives CASSRAGYEQYF.

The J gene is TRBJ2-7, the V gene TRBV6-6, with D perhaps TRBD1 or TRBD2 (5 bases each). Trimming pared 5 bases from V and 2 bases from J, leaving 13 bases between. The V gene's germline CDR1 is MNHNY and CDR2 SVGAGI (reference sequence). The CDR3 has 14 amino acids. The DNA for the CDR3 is TGTGCCAGCAGTGCGCGCCCGGGACCCTACGAGCAGTACTTC. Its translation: CASSARPGPYEQYF.

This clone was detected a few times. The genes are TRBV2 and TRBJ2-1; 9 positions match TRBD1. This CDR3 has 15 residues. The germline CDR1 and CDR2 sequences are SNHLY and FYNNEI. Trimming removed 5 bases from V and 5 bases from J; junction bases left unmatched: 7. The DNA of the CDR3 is TGTGCCAGCAGTCTTTTGAGGACAGGGGACAATGAGCAGTTCTTC. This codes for CASSLLRTGDNEQFF. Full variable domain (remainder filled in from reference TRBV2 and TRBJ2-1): EPEVTQTPSHQVTQMGQEVILRCVPISNHLYFYWYRQILGQKVEFLVSFYNNEISEKSEIFDDQFSVERPDGSNFTLKIRSTKLEDSAMYFCASSLLRTGDNEQFFGPGTRLTVL.

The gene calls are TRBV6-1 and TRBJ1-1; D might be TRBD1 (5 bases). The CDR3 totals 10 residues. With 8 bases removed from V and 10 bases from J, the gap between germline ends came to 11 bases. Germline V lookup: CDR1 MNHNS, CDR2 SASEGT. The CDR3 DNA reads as TGTGCCAGCGGGGGTAGGGTAGCTTTCTTT. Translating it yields CASGGRVAFF.